The rows below give T cell receptor beta chains drawn from one sample of a study of shared clonotypes between healthy human individuals. Sequenced by immunoSEQ multiplex PCR; TCRdb stores in-frame clones only, minus some. Of hundreds of thousands of clones in the sample, roughly 95% are singletons; the top ten hold over 0.1%. Sequenced: naive CD8+ T cells sorted from blood. These receptors were obtained from a woman aged 25 to 45 in good health. The CDR3 runs from the conserved cysteine through the conserved F or W. The D gene is left open where the match is weak. Only some rows state a clone size, as once, few, many or a class for expanded clones.

D	V	size	J	CDR3	DNA
.	TRBV6-6	.	TRBJ2-1	CASSYGGYNEQFF	TGTGCCAGCAGTTACGGGGGTTACAATGAGCAGTTCTTC
.	TRBV5-1	.	TRBJ2-5	CASSRLAISGETQYF	TGCGCCAGCAGCCGCCTGGCGATTTCTGGGGAGACCCAGTACTTC
.	TRBV5-4	.	TRBJ2-5	CASSFGGSQYF	TGTGCCAGCAGCTTTGGGGGAAGCCAGTACTTC
.	TRBV7-9	.	TRBJ2-3	CASSLVSATDTQYF	TGTGCCAGCAGCTTAGTTTCAGCTACAGATACGCAGTATTTT
TRBD1	TRBV28	.	TRBJ1-2	CASSLYKQGAAGYTF	TGTGCCAGCAGTCTGTACAAACAGGGGGCGGCTGGCTACACCTTC
.	TRBV6-1	once	TRBJ2-1	CASKGYSYNEQFF	TGTGCCAGCAAGGGCTACTCCTACAATGAGCAGTTCTTC
.	TRBV10-1	.	TRBJ1-1	CASSSPENTEAFF	TGCGCCAGCAGTAGTCCAGAGAACACTGAAGCTTTCTTT
.	TRBV27	once	TRBJ2-7	CASSTLEGRSYEQYF	TGTGCCAGCAGTACCCTCGAGGGCCGTTCCTACGAGCAGTACTTC
.	TRBV4-1	.	TRBJ1-1	CASSLNTEAFF	TGCGCCAGCAGCCTTAACACTGAAGCTTTCTTT
.	TRBV12-1	.	TRBJ2-1	CASSIDNEQFF	TGTGCCAGCAGTATCGACAATGAGCAGTTCTTC
.	TRBV28	.	TRBJ1-2	CASSLVLASYYGYTF	TGTGCCAGCAGTTTAGTTTTGGCATCCTACTATGGCTACACCTTC
TRBD2	TRBV2	once	TRBJ2-5	CASSEPEGLAETQYF	TGTGCCAGCAGTGAACCCGAAGGACTAGCCGAGACCCAGTACTTC
.	TRBV5-1	.	TRBJ2-7	CASSLVGTYEQYF	TGCGCCAGCAGCTTGGTGGGAACCTACGAGCAGTACTTC
.	TRBV7-3	.	TRBJ2-2	CASSAGLIMNTGELFF	TGTGCCAGCAGCGCAGGACTGATAATGAACACCGGGGAGCTGTTTTTT
.	TRBV7-2	.	TRBJ2-1	CASILVRGEHNEQFF	TGTGCCAGCATCCTAGTCCGGGGAGAACACAATGAGCAGTTCTTC
.	TRBV5-6	.	TRBJ2-7	CASSGDNEQYF	TGTGCCAGCAGCGGAGACAACGAGCAGTACTTC
.	TRBV9	.	TRBJ2-7	CASGDGSVYEQYF	TGTGCCAGCGGAGACGGGAGTGTGTACGAGCAGTACTTC
TRBD1	TRBV7-6	.	TRBJ2-1	CASSLAGQGRDEQFF	TGTGCCAGCAGCTTAGCAGGACAGGGACGTGATGAGCAGTTCTTC
.	TRBV4-1	few	TRBJ1-1	CASSQRPTMNTEAFF	TGCGCCAGCAGCCAACGCCCAACCATGAACACTGAAGCTTTCTTT
TRBD1	TRBV5-6	.	TRBJ1-1	CASSLAWGRGPENTEAFF	TGTGCCAGCAGCTTGGCCTGGGGCAGGGGGCCCGAGAACACTGAAGCTTTCTTT
.	TRBV2	.	TRBJ1-2	CASSEARTGRGYGYTF	TGTGCCAGCAGTGAAGCGCGAACAGGGAGAGGCTATGGCTACACCTTC
.	TRBV11-2	.	TRBJ2-1	CASSWGGTVYNEQFF	TGTGCCAGCAGCTGGGGCGGGACCGTTTACAATGAGCAGTTCTTC
.	TRBV6-1	.	TRBJ2-3	CASRSGPISTDTQYF	TGTGCCAGCAGGTCCGGGCCTATCAGCACAGATACGCAGTATTTT
.	TRBV9	.	TRBJ2-7	CASSVTWGEPYEQYF	TGTGCCAGCAGCGTTACATGGGGGGAGCCCTACGAGCAGTACTTC
TRBD1	TRBV5-8	.	TRBJ2-5	CASSSGTGGQETQYF	TGTGCCAGCAGCTCTGGGACAGGGGGACAAGAGACCCAGTACTTC
TRBD1	TRBV5-1	.	TRBJ2-7	CASTGQDYEQYF	TGCGCCAGTACGGGACAGGACTACGAGCAGTACTTC
.	TRBV9	.	TRBJ1-1	CASSPPTPEAFF	TGTGCCAGCAGCCCCCCTACACCTGAAGCTTTCTTT
TRBD1	TRBV11-2	.	TRBJ1-2	CASSRGTGDGYTF	TGTGCCAGCAGCCGGGGGACAGGGGATGGCTACACCTTC
.	TRBV6-6	.	TRBJ2-1	CASSYSPYFNEQFF	TGTGCCAGCAGTTACTCGCCCTATTTTAATGAGCAGTTCTTC
.	TRBV6-1	.	TRBJ1-3	CASSERGHLSGNTIYF	TGTGCCAGCAGTGAACGGGGACATCTCTCTGGAAACACCATATATTTT
.	TRBV27	.	TRBJ2-1	CASGAGPTYNEQFF	TGTGCCAGCGGTGCGGGACCCACATACAATGAGCAGTTCTTC
.	TRBV5-6	.	TRBJ2-1	CASSSPPGREWYNEQFF	TGTGCCAGCAGCTCCCCCCCCGGCAGGGAGTGGTACAATGAGCAGTTCTTC
.	TRBV10-2	.	TRBJ2-1	CASSEWGSSSNEQFF	TGCGCCAGCAGTGAGTGGGGCTCAAGCAGCAATGAGCAGTTCTTC
TRBD2	TRBV14	.	TRBJ2-3	CASSEGLAGGADTQYF	TGTGCCAGCAGCGAAGGCCTAGCGGGAGGCGCAGATACGCAGTATTTT
TRBD2	TRBV7-9	once	TRBJ2-1	CASSAATSGDNEQFF	TGTGCCAGCAGCGCAGCGACTAGCGGGGACAATGAGCAGTTCTTC
.	TRBV9	.	TRBJ2-5	CASAGTDQETQYF	TGTGCCAGCGCCGGGACGGACCAAGAGACCCAGTACTTC
TRBD1	TRBV7-9	once	TRBJ1-2	CASSTTGQGDGYTF	TGTGCCAGCAGCACTACGGGACAGGGGGATGGCTACACCTTC
.	TRBV10-3	.	TRBJ2-7	CAISGLASQQYF	TGTGCCATCAGTGGTCTAGCGAGCCAGCAGTACTTC
.	TRBV6-1	.	TRBJ2-5	CASSVGRGIETQYF	TGTGCCAGCAGTGTAGGCAGGGGTATAGAGACCCAGTACTTC
TRBD2	TRBV28	.	TRBJ2-1	CASSLLAGVTYNEQFF	TGTGCCAGCAGTTTACTGGCGGGGGTAACCTACAATGAGCAGTTCTTC
TRBD1	TRBV6-5	.	TRBJ1-2	CASSTGEMDYGYTF	TGTGCCAGCAGTACAGGGGAGATGGACTATGGCTACACCTTC
TRBD2	TRBV9	.	TRBJ2-1	CASSASGISYNEQFF	TGTGCCAGCAGCGCTAGCGGGATCTCCTACAATGAGCAGTTCTTC
TRBD1	TRBV14	.	TRBJ1-6	CASRTTGEGRNSPLHF	TGTGCCAGCAGAACGACAGGGGAGGGCCGTAATTCACCCCTCCACTTT
.	TRBV29-1	.	TRBJ2-7	CSVDSPPSYEQYF	TGCAGCGTTGACTCCCCACCCAGCTACGAGCAGTACTTC
.	TRBV2	.	TRBJ1-4	CASSETRGGGEKLFF	TGTGCCAGCAGTGAAACCAGGGGCGGGGGTGAAAAACTGTTTTTT
.	TRBV29-1	.	TRBJ2-7	CSVVLGRSSYEQYF	TGCAGCGTTGTCCTCGGCAGGTCCTCCTACGAGCAGTACTTC
TRBD2	TRBV13	.	TRBJ2-7	CASSQIGWREGQNEQYF	TGTGCCAGCAGCCAAATAGGTTGGCGGGAGGGCCAGAACGAGCAGTACTTC
TRBD1	TRBV28	.	TRBJ2-7	CASSNDRGGGYEQYF	TGTGCCAGCAGTAACGACAGGGGAGGTGGCTACGAGCAGTACTTC
TRBD1	TRBV6-5	.	TRBJ2-7	CASSYATGGGSYEQYF	TGTGCCAGCAGTTACGCGACAGGGGGCGGTTCCTACGAGCAGTACTTC
.	TRBV18	.	TRBJ2-5	CASSPGGPLETQYF	TGTGCCAGCTCACCGGGGGGTCCGCTTGAGACCCAGTACTTC
.	TRBV28	.	TRBJ1-1	CASSANTEAFF	TGTGCCAGCAGTGCGAACACTGAAGCTTTCTTT
.	TRBV15	.	TRBJ2-7	CATSRVSGPDSYEQYF	TGTGCCACCAGCAGAGTATCGGGACCAGACTCCTACGAGCAGTACTTC
TRBD2	TRBV5-1	.	TRBJ2-7	CASSIAQGRASYEQYF	TGCGCCAGCAGCATCGCTCAAGGGAGGGCCTCCTACGAGCAGTACTTC
TRBD1	TRBV9	.	TRBJ2-5	CASSSTGGSLETQYF	TGTGCCAGCAGCAGTACAGGGGGCTCGTTAGAGACCCAGTACTTC
.	TRBV13	.	TRBJ2-3	CASSPGGGIEDTQYF	TGTGCCAGCAGTCCAGGTGGCGGGATCGAAGATACGCAGTATTTT